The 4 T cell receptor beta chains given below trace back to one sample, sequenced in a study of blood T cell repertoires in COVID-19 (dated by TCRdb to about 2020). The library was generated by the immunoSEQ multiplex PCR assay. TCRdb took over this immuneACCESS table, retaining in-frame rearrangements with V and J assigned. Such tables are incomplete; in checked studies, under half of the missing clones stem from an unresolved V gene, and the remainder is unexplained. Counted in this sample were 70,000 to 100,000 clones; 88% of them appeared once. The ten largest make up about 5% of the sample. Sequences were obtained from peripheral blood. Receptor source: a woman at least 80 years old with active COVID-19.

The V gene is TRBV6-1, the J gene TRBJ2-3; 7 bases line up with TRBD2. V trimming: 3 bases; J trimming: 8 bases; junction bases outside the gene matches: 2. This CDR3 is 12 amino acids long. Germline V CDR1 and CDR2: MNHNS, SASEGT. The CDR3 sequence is CASSEGGVTQYF. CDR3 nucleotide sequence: TGTGCCAGCAGTGAGGGGGGGGTTACGCAGTATTTT.

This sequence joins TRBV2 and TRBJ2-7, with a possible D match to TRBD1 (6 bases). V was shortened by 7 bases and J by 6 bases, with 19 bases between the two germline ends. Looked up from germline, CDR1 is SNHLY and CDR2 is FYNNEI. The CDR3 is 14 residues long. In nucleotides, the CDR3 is TGTGCCAGCAATCGGCAGGGGATCGGGCTCGAGCAGTACTTC. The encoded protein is CASNRQGIGLEQYF. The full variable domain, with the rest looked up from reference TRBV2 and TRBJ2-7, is EPEVTQTPSHQVTQMGQEVILRCVPISNHLYFYWYRQILGQKVEFLVSFYNNEISEKSEIFDDQFSVERPDGSNFTLKIRSTKLEDSAMYFCASNRQGIGLEQYFGPGTRLTVT.

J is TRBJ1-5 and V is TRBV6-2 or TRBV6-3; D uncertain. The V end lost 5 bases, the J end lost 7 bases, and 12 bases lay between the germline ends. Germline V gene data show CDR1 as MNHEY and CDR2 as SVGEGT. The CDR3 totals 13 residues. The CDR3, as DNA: TGTGCCAGCAGTCGAAAGGGAGAACAGCCCCAGCATTTT. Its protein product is CASSRKGEQPQHF.

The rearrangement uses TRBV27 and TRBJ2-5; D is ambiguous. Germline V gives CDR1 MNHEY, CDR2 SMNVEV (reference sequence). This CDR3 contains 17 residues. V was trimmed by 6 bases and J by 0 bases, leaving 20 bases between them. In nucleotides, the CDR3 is TGTGCCAGCAGCTCCAGTTACTGGCAGGTCCACCAAGAGACCCAGTACTTC. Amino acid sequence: CASSSSYWQVHQETQYF.